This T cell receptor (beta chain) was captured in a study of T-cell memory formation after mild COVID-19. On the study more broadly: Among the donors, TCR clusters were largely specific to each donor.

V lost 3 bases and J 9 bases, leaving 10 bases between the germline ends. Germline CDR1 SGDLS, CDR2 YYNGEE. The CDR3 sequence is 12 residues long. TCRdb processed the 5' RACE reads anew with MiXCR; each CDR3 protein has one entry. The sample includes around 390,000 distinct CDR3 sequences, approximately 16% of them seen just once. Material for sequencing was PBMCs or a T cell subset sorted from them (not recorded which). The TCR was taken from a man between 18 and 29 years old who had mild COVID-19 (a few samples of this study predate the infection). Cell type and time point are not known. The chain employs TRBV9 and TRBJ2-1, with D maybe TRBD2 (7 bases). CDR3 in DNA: TGTGCCAGCAGCGCGGGGGGCGGTGAGCAGTTCTTC. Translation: CASSAGGGEQFF.